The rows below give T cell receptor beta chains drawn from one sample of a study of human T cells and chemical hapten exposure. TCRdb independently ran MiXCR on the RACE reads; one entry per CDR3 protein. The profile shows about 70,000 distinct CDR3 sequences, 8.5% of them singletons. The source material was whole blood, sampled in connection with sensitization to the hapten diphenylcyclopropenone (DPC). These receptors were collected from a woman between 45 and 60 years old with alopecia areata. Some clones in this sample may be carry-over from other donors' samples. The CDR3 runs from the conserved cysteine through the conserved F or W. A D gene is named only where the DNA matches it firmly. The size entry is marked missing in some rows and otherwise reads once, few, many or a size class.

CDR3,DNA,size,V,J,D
CASSHSATVNTEAFF,TGTGCCAGCAGCCACTCTGCAACGGTGAACACTGAAGCTTTCTTT,many,TRBV4-2,TRBJ1-1,-
CASSLSSTGLSSPLHF,TGTGCCAGCAGCCTATCATCGACCGGGCTCAGTTCACCCCTCCACTTT,-,TRBV14,TRBJ1-6,-
CASSVGAVSYNEQFF,TGTGCCAGCAGCGTAGGTGCAGTCTCCTACAATGAGCAGTTCTTC,-,TRBV9,TRBJ2-1,-
CASSPQSLTDEQYF,TGTGCCAGCAGCCCCCAGTCCCTAACTGACGAGCAGTACTTC,-,TRBV11-2,TRBJ2-7,-
CASSSGTGRGSNQPQHF,TGTGCCAGCAGCTCCGGGACAGGGAGGGGGAGCAATCAGCCCCAGCATTTT,many,TRBV5-6,TRBJ1-5,TRBD1
CSARQLAGGEREQFF,TGCAGTGCTAGGCAACTAGCGGGGGGTGAACGTGAGCAGTTCTTC,few,TRBV20-1,TRBJ2-1,TRBD2
CASSYSRTGNGYTF,TGTGCCAGCAGTTACTCGAGGACAGGGAACGGCTACACCTTC,-,TRBV6-2/TRBV6-3,TRBJ1-2,TRBD1
CSVSAGNNEQFF,TGCAGCGTTTCTGCGGGGAACAATGAGCAGTTCTTC,-,TRBV29-1,TRBJ2-1,-
CATKAGTSGGTGELFF,TGTGCCACCAAGGCCGGGACTAGCGGAGGTACCGGGGAGCTGTTTTTT,-,TRBV15,TRBJ2-2,TRBD2
CASSRSGTSVRVEFF,TGTGCCAGCAGCCGGTCCGGGACTAGCGTCCGAGTTGAGTTCTTC,few,TRBV5-5,TRBJ2-1,TRBD2
CASSPQGRATETQYF,TGTGCCAGCTCACCCCAGGGTAGGGCAACGGAGACCCAGTACTTC,-,TRBV18,TRBJ2-5,-
CASSYSNPGANYGYTF,TGTGCCAGCAGTTACTCGAATCCAGGGGCAAACTATGGCTACACCTTC,-,TRBV6-2/TRBV6-3,TRBJ1-2,-
CASSGPTSLTETQYF,TGTGCCAGCAGTGGCCCTACCTCCTTGACGGAGACCCAGTACTTC,-,TRBV2,TRBJ2-5,-
CASSLEGAREQYF,TGTGCCAGCAGTTTGGAGGGGGCGCGAGAGCAGTACTTC,-,TRBV5-4,TRBJ2-7,-
CASRQGTNQPQHF,TGTGCCAGCAGACAGGGGACGAATCAGCCCCAGCATTTT,many,TRBV6-2/TRBV6-3,TRBJ1-5,TRBD1
CASSLARGLTNEKLFF,TGTGCCAGCAGCTTAGCGCGGGGACTGACTAATGAAAAACTGTTTTTT,-,TRBV7-2,TRBJ1-4,-
CASSQTPRQPQHF,TGTGCCAGCAGCCAAACCCCTCGGCAGCCCCAGCATTTT,many,TRBV3-1,TRBJ1-5,-